One and the same sample provided the 12 T cell receptor beta chains below, sequenced in a study of response to subunit inactivated influenza vaccine. TCRdb processed the RT-PCR reads anew with MiXCR; each CDR3 protein has one entry. The sample shows approximately 530,000 distinct CDR3 sequences, around 7.9% of them seen only once. The sample was PBMCs from blood, taken around 2 years after vaccination. These TCRs come from a man aged 50 to 69 who received an inactivated influenza vaccine.

The sample holds many counts of this clonotype. The chain couples TRBV10-3 to TRBJ2-7; possible D gene TRBD2, 6 bases. This CDR3 is 12 amino acids long. Trimming shortened V by 11 bases and J by 6 bases, and 17 bases separated the two germline ends. CDR1 is ENHRY, CDR2 SYGVKD, per germline. CDR3 region: CAASTSSSEQYF. In DNA, the CDR3 is TGTGCCGCTTCGACTAGTTCGTCCGAGCAGTACTTC.

As regards this clonotype: This may be a read error, as it is one base from a much larger clone. The J gene is TRBJ2-2, the V gene TRBV25-1; D may match TRBD1 or TRBD2 (5 bases each). Germline CDR1 reads MGHDK; CDR2 reads SYGVNS. This CDR3 region has 14 residues. The V and J ends lost 8 bases and 7 bases respectively, with 17 bases between them. The CDR3 reads CASQYSGRVGELFF. In nucleotides, the CDR3 is TGTGCCAGCCAGTACAGCGGCAGGGTCGGGGAGCTGTTTTTT.

This clonotype was counted a few times. This chain links TRBV20-1 with TRBJ2-7; D possibly matches TRBD1 or TRBD2 (5 bases each). Trimming shortened V by 6 bases and J by 4 bases, and 19 bases separated the two germline ends. The CDR3 sequence is 14 residues long. Germline CDR1 reads DFQATT; CDR2 reads SNEGSKA (reference sequence). The chain's CDR3 is CSAAPGTDLYEQYF. CDR3 DNA sequence: TGCAGTGCAGCCCCCGGGACCGACCTTTACGAGCAGTACTTC.

The chain uses TRBV7-9 and TRBJ2-1; the D gene is possibly TRBD1 (6 bases). The CDR3 loop spans 15 amino acids. The germline V and J ends were trimmed by 1 base and 9 bases, with 16 bases remaining between them. CDR1 SEHNR and CDR2 FQNEAQ come from the germline V gene (reference sequence). The CDR3 spells CASSLEQGKISEQFF. CDR3 nucleotide sequence: TGTGCCAGCAGCTTAGAACAGGGAAAGATAAGTGAGCAGTTCTTC.

This clonotype was seen only a few times. J is TRBJ2-7 and V is TRBV18; D is unresolved. The CDR3 is 12 residues long. Trimming stripped 4 bases from V and 7 bases from J, with 11 bases between. The germline V gene has CDR1 KGHSH and CDR2 LQKENI. CDR3 bases: TGTGCCAGCTCACTTACCTCCCAGGAGCAGTACTTC. Translation gives CASSLTSQEQYF.

Ten or more counts support this clonotype. The chain recombines TRBV28 with TRBJ1-5; no definite D call. Germline V gene lookup returns CDR1 MDHEN and CDR2 SYDVKM. This CDR3 region has 14 residues. Trimming removed 2 bases from V and 7 bases from J, with 12 bases in between. As DNA, the CDR3 is TGTGCCAGCAGTTTACCCGCGTTATCCCAGCCCCAGCATTTT. It specifies CASSLPALSQPQHF.

This clonotype was observed many times. The V gene is TRBV27, the J gene TRBJ2-2; D may match TRBD1 or TRBD2 (5 bases each). The CDR3 length is 17 residues. Trimming removed 6 bases at V and 4 bases at J, with 21 bases between. CDR1 is MNHEY and CDR2 is SMNVEV in the germline V gene (reference sequence). The CDR3 here is CASSRRDFGTFTGELFF. CDR3 nucleotides: TGTGCCAGCAGCCGTAGAGACTTCGGGACCTTCACCGGGGAGCTGTTTTTT.

This clonotype has more than one count but fewer than ten. CDR3 region: CASSLRSGDHEQYF. Written as DNA, the CDR3 is TGTGCCAGCAGCTTAAGGTCCGGGGATCACGAGCAGTACTTC. The gene calls are TRBV7-2 and TRBJ2-7, with D perhaps TRBD2 (5 bases). Between the trimmed V and J ends, which lost 2 bases and 5 bases, there was a span of 13 bases. CDR3 size: 14 residues. CDR1 is SGHTA and CDR2 is FQGNSA in the germline V gene.

The DNA for the CDR3 is TGCGCCAGCAGTGAGTCGTACCGTAGCACAGATACGCAGTATTTT. Protein product: CASSESYRSTDTQYF. V is TRBV10-1 and J is TRBJ2-3, with unresolved D. The V and J ends lost 0 bases and 0 bases respectively, with 7 bases between them. From germline, CDR1 is WNHNN and CDR2 SYGVQD (reference sequence). This CDR3 comprises 15 residues.

This clonotype was observed a handful of times. CDR3 sequence (DNA): TGCGCCAGCAGCCAATATGGGGGCTACGAGCAGTACTTC. Translating it yields CASSQYGGYEQYF. V gene TRBV4-3 combines with J gene TRBJ2-7; perhaps D is TRBD1 or TRBD2 (5 bases each). Trimming took off 2 bases at V and 3 bases at J, with 8 bases between the two ends. The CDR3 sequence is 13 residues long. The V gene's germline CDR1 is LGHNA and CDR2 YSLEER.

The chain combines TRBV12-3 or TRBV12-4 with TRBJ2-1, with 7 bases that match TRBD2. CDR3 length: 14 amino acids. The V segment lost 8 bases and the J segment 7 bases; nucleotides outside the gene matches: 11. The CDR3: CASRERLARNEQFF. DNA for the CDR3: TGTGCCAGCCGCGAGAGACTAGCAAGAAATGAGCAGTTCTTC.

The chain combines TRBV7-7 with TRBJ2-7; TRBD1 agrees at 8 bases. The V segment lost 5 bases and the J segment 7 bases; nucleotides outside the gene matches: 10. Germline CDR1 is SSHAT and CDR2 is FNYEAQ (reference sequence). The CDR3 is 14 residues long. CDR3 region: CASSLTTGAGEQYF. The CDR3 coding sequence is TGTGCCAGCAGCCTAACGACAGGGGCAGGGGAGCAGTACTTC.